The source of this T cell receptor beta chain is a study of CD8+ T cells in alopecia areata (dated 2018 in TCRdb). Looking at the study overall: The study used high-throughput TCRbeta sequencing to examine T cell clonal expansion in alopecia areata, in both the C3H/HeJ mouse model and human patients. Human TCRbeta sequencing covered scalp tissue and sorted CD4+ and CD8+ peripheral blood T cells from patchy and totalis/universalis alopecia areata patients and healthy controls. Scalp clonality was compared among normal scalp (n=4), patchy alopecia areata scalp (n=8), and alopecia totalis/universalis scalp (n=8). RNA came from the PAXgene miRNA kit for fixed scalp, the miRNeasy kit for PBMCs, and the RNeasy kit for mouse skin. TCRbeta CDR3 regions were amplified by immunoSEQ multiplex PCR using 35 Vbeta forward and 13 Jbeta reverse primers. The paper as a whole reports these results and caveats: Lesional scalp, especially in alopecia totalis/universalis, showed higher clonality and more expanded CD8+ clones than normal scalp, suggesting antigenic drive. Scalp TCR repertoire analysis is complicated because resident alphabeta T cells in normal human skin are also sequenced, whereas mouse skin is dominated by gammadelta T cells. Shared TCR sequences between patients were less evident than in mice, which may be partly attributable to HLA diversity in the patient population.

This clone was observed a single time. What this receptor recognizes is not known. Base qualities are not at hand, and no much larger clone is one base apart. Peripheral blood and lesional scalp punch biopsies were obtained from patients with alopecia areata. PBMCs were separated by density centrifugation and stained for CD3, CD4 and CD8, after which CD4+ and CD8+ T cells were sorted on a FACSAria. Alopecia areata patients who were not treated were recruited through a multicenter biomarker study. In five patients from the biomarker study, blood CD8+ T cells were sorted further into NKG2D-low and NKG2D-high fractions. The CDR3 covers 13 residues, taking in both the cysteine and the phenylalanine. Left in the record is the CDR3 DNA by itself, 39 bases read in frame from the first base. V is cut by 4 bases and J by 1 base, and the space between the germline ends is 8 bases. The germline V gene encodes CDR1 SGHRS and CDR2 YFSETQ.

Library preparation employed the immunoSEQ multiplex PCR assay. RNA was extracted from all samples and reverse transcribed into cDNA, which served as template for TCR sequencing. First-strand cDNA was synthesized using SuperScript III with a 2:1 mix of oligo-dT and random hexamers. A synthetic immune receptor repertoire was used to assess amplification bias, and residual bias was removed computationally. Processing in the source paper ran as follows. After raw reads were preprocessed to remove errors, the CDR3 was defined following IMGT conventions as running from the conserved cysteine to phenylalanine. To get clonality, Shannon entropy was normalized by log2 of the number of productive unique TCRs and the result was subtracted from 1. Whether each scalp clone was CD4 or CD8 was inferred by checking scalp TCRbeta sequences against the CD4 and CD8 repertoires from sorted blood. Drawn from immuneACCESS, this table holds only the in-frame rearrangements with V and J called that TCRdb kept. Clones are partly lost; checked studies trace under half to an unresolved V gene and leave the rest unexplained. The D gene and trimming were derived from the DNA, and the V and J assignments and clone size from that table. Recorded for this sample are 100,000 to 150,000 clones; around 50% of them occurred a single time. About 10% of the sample rests with the top ten.

The chain was built from TRBV5-1 and TRBJ1-1, with the D gene too uncertain to name. This clonotype was sampled from a human donor with alopecia areata. The sample taken for sequencing was NKG2D-low CD8+ T cells sorted from blood. The meaning of the sample's cell subset or site label: sorted CD8+ NKG2D-low blood T cells. CDR3 protein: CASSPRGNTEAFF. The DNA sequence reads TGCGCCAGCAGCCCACGGGGGAACACTGAAGCTTTCTTT.